Listed below are T cell receptor beta chains from one sample, sequenced in a study of blood T cells in healthy people across ages. One entry per CDR3 protein, called by TCRdb with MiXCR from the 5' RACE reads. The top ten clones hold roughly 10% of a sample with approximately 900,000 distinct CDR3 sequences, just under 30% of them seen once. Another study also made use of these data, one on T cells of mothers and their children.

The sequenced sample consisted of blood. The receptors originated from a woman in her forties in good health. Each CDR3 is given with its conserved first and last residue. A D gene is named only where the DNA matches it firmly. The size of a clone is reported for some rows only, either as once, few or many, or as a class for expanded clones.

size,J,V,D,DNA,CDR3
NA,TRBJ2-4,TRBV27,TRBD1,TGTGCCAGCAGTTTTACCCGGACAGGTCTAGCCAAAAGCATTCAGTACTTC,CASSFTRTGLAKSIQYF
NA,TRBJ2-7,TRBV20-1,NA,TGCAGTGCTAGAAGTTTTACGGGGAGGTTAAGGGAGCAGTACTTC,CSARSFTGRLREQYF
few,TRBJ1-2,TRBV12-3/TRBV12-4,TRBD1,TGTGCCAGCAGTCGGACGGGACAGGGGGGAGGCTACACCTTC,CASSRTGQGGGYTF
many,TRBJ2-5,TRBV7-2,NA,TGTGCCAGCAGCTCAGGGGTGGGGGAGACCCAGTACTTC,CASSSGVGETQYF
many,TRBJ1-2,TRBV20-1,NA,TGCAGTGCTAGAGATGGGCGGGTTGGGGTGGAAGGCTACACCTTC,CSARDGRVGVEGYTF
NA,TRBJ2-7,TRBV29-1,TRBD1,TGCAGCGTTGAAGCTCGCACAGGGGGCCCCTACGAGCAGTACTTC,CSVEARTGGPYEQYF
NA,TRBJ2-1,TRBV4-3,TRBD2,TGCGCCAGCAGCCAAGATCCGGGGGGCTCCTACAATGAGCAGTTCTTC,CASSQDPGGSYNEQFF
few,TRBJ2-7,TRBV27,NA,TGTGCCGGCAGTTTATCCTGGGGATCCAGTTACGAGCAGTACTTC,CAGSLSWGSSYEQYF
few,TRBJ1-5,TRBV16,NA,TGTGCCAGCAGCCAATGGAGGGGCCTCAATCAGCCCCAGCATTTT,CASSQWRGLNQPQHF
NA,TRBJ2-2,TRBV12-3/TRBV12-4,NA,TGTGCCAGCAGTCCGCGTTTAGGGGAGCTGTTTTTT,CASSPRLGELFF
NA,TRBJ2-3,TRBV7-9,TRBD1,TGTGCCATACACAGGGGATTAACAGATACGCAGTATTTT,CAIHRGLTDTQYF
few,TRBJ2-1,TRBV5-1,TRBD1,TGCGCCAGCACTAACGGGACAGACTACAATGAGCAGTTCTTC,CASTNGTDYNEQFF
few,TRBJ1-2,TRBV18,NA,TGTGCCGGCTCCCTTGAGGACTATGGCTACACCTTC,CAGSLEDYGYTF
NA,TRBJ2-3,TRBV12-3/TRBV12-4,NA,TGTACCAGCAGTAAAGGGCACAGGATGAGCACAGATACGCAGTATTTT,CTSSKGHRMSTDTQYF
NA,TRBJ2-7,TRBV6-1,TRBD1,TGTGCCAGCAGCTTCTCGACAGGGCAGTCAGACGAGCAGTACTTC,CASSFSTGQSDEQYF
many,TRBJ2-7,TRBV5-1,NA,TGCGCCAGCAGCCAAAGCCCGGACACCTACGAGCAGTACTTC,CASSQSPDTYEQYF
NA,TRBJ2-3,TRBV7-3,NA,TGTGCCGGCGGAGACGGACTCCCAAACACAGATACGCAGTATTTT,CAGGDGLPNTDTQYF
many,TRBJ2-7,TRBV20-1,TRBD1,TGCAGTGCTAGAGGGGCCCCGGGACAGGGGCTAGGCGAGCAGTACTTC,CSARGAPGQGLGEQYF
NA,TRBJ2-2,TRBV27,NA,TGTGCCAGCAAAAACACCGGGGAGCTGTTTTTT,CASKNTGELFF
NA,TRBJ1-6,TRBV5-1,NA,TGCGCCAGCAGCTCAACCCCTGACGGATGGAATTCACCCCTCCACTTT,CASSSTPDGWNSPLHF
once,TRBJ1-3,TRBV10-3,NA,TGTGCCATCAGTGACCTCACAGGGACTGGAAACACCATATATTTT,CAISDLTGTGNTIYF
few,TRBJ2-2,TRBV6-5,TRBD1,TGTGCCAGCAGTGCGGACAGGCGCGGGGAGCTGTTTTTT,CASSADRRGELFF
NA,TRBJ1-4,TRBV9,NA,TGTGCCAGCAGCTCTGCGGGGAATCCTAATGAAAAACTGTTTTTT,CASSSAGNPNEKLFF
many,TRBJ2-5,TRBV4-1,NA,TGCGCCAGCAGCAAGGGGGAGACTAGTCCGCAGACCCAGTACTTC,CASSKGETSPQTQYF
few,TRBJ2-5,TRBV7-2,TRBD2,TGTGCCAGCAGCCCTGGGACGGTAGCGGGGGCCCAAGAGACCCAGTACTTC,CASSPGTVAGAQETQYF
NA,TRBJ2-1,TRBV20-1,NA,TGCAGTGCCCCCGGGGGAGGCTTCTACAATGAGCAGTTCTTC,CSAPGGGFYNEQFF
NA,TRBJ2-3,TRBV6-4,NA,TGTGCCAGCAGTGACTCGCAGGGCACAGATACGCAGTATTTT,CASSDSQGTDTQYF
NA,TRBJ1-1,TRBV27,NA,TGTGCCAGCAGTGCAGAAGTCGGGAGGAACACTGAAGCTTTCTTT,CASSAEVGRNTEAFF
NA,TRBJ1-4,TRBV5-8,NA,TGTGCCAGCAGCCCCCAGGGAGTAAAACTGTTTTTT,CASSPQGVKLFF
many,TRBJ2-7,TRBV18,NA,TGTGCCAGCTCACCTTCCAGCACTTCCTTGAACGAGCAGTACTTC,CASSPSSTSLNEQYF
NA,TRBJ1-2,TRBV7-9,TRBD1,TGTGCCAGCAGCTTACTGGACAGGGGCGTTGGCTACACCTTC,CASSLLDRGVGYTF
NA,TRBJ1-5,TRBV6-4,NA,TGTGCCAGCAGGCTAACAGGTGGAAATCAGCCCCAGCATTTT,CASRLTGGNQPQHF
many,TRBJ2-7,TRBV6-6,NA,TGTGCCAGCAGTTACAGGGTCTCCTACGAGCAGTACTTC,CASSYRVSYEQYF
NA,TRBJ2-5,TRBV12-3/TRBV12-4,TRBD2,TGTGCCAGCAGTTTTATAGCGGGGGGTGAGGCGACCCAGTACTTC,CASSFIAGGEATQYF
NA,TRBJ2-4,TRBV28,TRBD1,TGTGCCAGCAGAGCAGGGGGCGCCAAAAACGTTCAGTACTTC,CASRAGGAKNVQYF
many,TRBJ2-7,TRBV6-5,TRBD1,TGTGCCAGCAGTCACTCGACAGGGGTTACCTACGAGCAGTACTTC,CASSHSTGVTYEQYF
many,TRBJ1-2,TRBV5-1,NA,TGTGCCAGCTCACTCAGGGAGAGCTATGGCTACACCTTC,CASSLRESYGYTF
NA,TRBJ2-5,TRBV19,NA,TGTGCCACCCGCGGTCCCGCGGGCGAGACCCAGTACTTC,CATRGPAGETQYF
NA,TRBJ1-4,TRBV28,NA,TGTGCCAGCAGTGTACCCAGGGGACGACGGGAAAAACTGTTTTTT,CASSVPRGRREKLFF
many,TRBJ2-7,TRBV6-6,TRBD1,TGTGCCAGCAGTTACCCGCCGGGACAGGGACTTGGAGAACCCTACGAGCAGTACTTC,CASSYPPGQGLGEPYEQYF
NA,TRBJ2-5,TRBV27,TRBD2,TGTGCCAGCATGCGGGGGGTGGATCGGACCCAGTACTTC,CASMRGVDRTQYF
NA,TRBJ1-2,TRBV24-1,TRBD1,TGTGCCACCAGCACAGGGGGCGCATATGGCTACACCTTC,CATSTGGAYGYTF
NA,TRBJ2-2,TRBV4-3,NA,TGCGCCAGCAGCCAAGTAATGGTCGGGGCGGGGTGGAACACCGGGGAGCTGTTTTTT,CASSQVMVGAGWNTGELFF
few,TRBJ2-1,TRBV9,NA,TGTGCCAGCAGCGTATCGGCCCAGGGGAATGAGCAGTTCTTC,CASSVSAQGNEQFF
few,TRBJ2-7,TRBV25-1,NA,TGTGCCAGCAGTGCTAACAGGGCCCGCTCCTACGAGCAGTACTTC,CASSANRARSYEQYF
many,TRBJ2-4,TRBV20-1,TRBD1,TGCAGTGCTACGGTGGGACAGCCGAAAAACATTCAGTACTTC,CSATVGQPKNIQYF